One sample yielded the 21 T cell receptor beta chains listed below, sequenced in a study of blood T cell repertoires in COVID-19. Repertoires were generated with immunoSEQ multiplex PCR, while TCRdb's copy carries only in-frame clones and drops some. This sample has tens of thousands of clones, with 87% found just once. Sequencing was done on a sample of peripheral blood. The receptor set was obtained from a male donor with acute or convalescent COVID-19.

The V and J genes are TRBV29-1 and TRBJ1-5; D might be TRBD1 (6 bases). Deletions cut 6 bases from V and 3 bases from J, with 12 bases between. Per germline, CDR1 SQVTM and CDR2 ANQGSEA. This CDR3 comprises 13 residues. The CDR3, as DNA: TGCAGCGTCCGAGGGGGAAACAATCAGCCCCAGCATTTT. It specifies CSVRGGNNQPQHF.

In regard to this clone: The same CDR3 can be traced to other DNA sequences in this sample. The rearrangement uses TRBV5-1 and TRBJ2-3; 12 bases are a match to TRBD2. The ends lost 2 bases at V and 3 bases at J; junction bases unmatched: 1. This CDR3 is 15 amino acids long. Germline CDR1 reads SGHRS; CDR2 reads YFSETQ. CDR3 residues: CASSLLAGGTDTQYF. CDR3 coding DNA: TGCGCCAGCAGCTTACTAGCGGGGGGTACAGATACGCAGTATTTT.

This clone was seen a handful of times. The rearrangement links TRBV28 to TRBJ2-1; maybe TRBD2 (6 bases). V lost 8 bases and J lost 2, with 13 bases in between. The germline gives CDR1 MDHEN, CDR2 SYDVKM. The CDR3 contains 14 residues. The DNA of the CDR3 is TGTGCCAGCCGGGGGATCGGGGCCTACAATGAGCAGTTCTTC. Its translation is CASRGIGAYNEQFF.

The chain recombines TRBV11-2 with TRBJ2-7; possible D gene TRBD2, 6 bases. This CDR3 comprises 16 residues. V dropped 1 base and J dropped 0 bases, with 13 bases sitting between them. Germline CDR1 SGHAT, CDR2 FQNNGV. The CDR3 reads CASSLVGGVSSYEQYF. The DNA of the CDR3 is TGTGCCAGCAGCTTAGTAGGCGGGGTTAGCTCCTACGAGCAGTACTTC.

This clone was observed a single time. This chain connects TRBV19 to TRBJ1-2; TRBD1 is a possible D gene (5 bases). The CDR3 is made up of 15 amino acids. Per the germline V gene, CDR1 is LNHDA and CDR2 is SQIVND (reference sequence). The germline V and J ends were trimmed by 4 bases and 2 bases, with 14 bases remaining between them. Here the CDR3 reads CASSTRQFINYGYTF. The DNA of the CDR3 is TGTGCCAGTAGTACCAGACAGTTCATAAACTATGGCTACACCTTC.

The V and J genes are TRBV5-1 and TRBJ2-2; TRBD2 might be the D (6 bases). Between the trimmed V and J ends, which lost 4 bases and 4 bases, there was a span of 20 bases. The CDR3 extends over 17 amino acids. CDR1 is SGHRS and CDR2 is YFSETQ in the germline V gene. The CDR3 sequence: CASSPAPGTLSTGELFF. The DNA for the CDR3 is TGCGCCAGCAGCCCGGCTCCCGGGACTTTGAGCACCGGGGAGCTGTTTTTT.

The rearrangement uses TRBV4-1 and TRBJ2-1, with 13 bases fitting TRBD2. The J segment lost 10 bases and the V segment lost 2 bases, leaving 8 bases of the junction unmatched. Germline CDR1 is MGHRA and CDR2 is YSYEKL. The CDR3 is 16 residues long. CDR3 nucleotide sequence: TGCGCCAGCAGCCAACAGGAGGGACTAGCGGGGCTAGAGCAGTTCTTC. Translating it yields CASSQQEGLAGLEQFF.

The chain couples TRBV6-5 to TRBJ1-4; D not resolved. CDR1 is MNHEY, CDR2 SVGAGI, per germline. The CDR3 consists of 14 residues. The V end was cut by 6 bases, the J end by 0 bases, with 8 bases between. The CDR3 is CASRRIATNEKLFF. Here the CDR3 DNA reads TGTGCCAGCAGGAGGATCGCAACTAATGAAAAACTGTTTTTT.

This chain links TRBV10-3 with TRBJ1-1; 7 bases are a match to TRBD1. Germline V gene data show CDR1 as ENHRY and CDR2 as SYGVKD. The CDR3 spans 13 residues. V was clipped by 0 bases and J by 7 bases; unmatched bases: 2. The CDR3 spells CAISESTGIEAFF. The CDR3 DNA reads as TGTGCCATCAGTGAGTCGACAGGGATTGAAGCTTTCTTT.

The chain is built from TRBV5-1 and TRBJ1-1; TRBD1 matches 8 bases. Germline CDR1 is SGHRS and CDR2 is YFSETQ. There are 16 residues in the CDR3. V lost 2 bases to trimming and J lost 3 bases; unmatched junction nucleotides: 9. CDR3 region: CASSFGTGGLDTEAFF. Written as DNA, the CDR3 is TGCGCCAGCAGCTTTGGGACAGGAGGGTTGGACACTGAAGCTTTCTTT.

J is TRBJ1-2 and V is TRBV2; 7 positions agree with TRBD1. This CDR3 has 14 residues. V was pared by 7 bases and J by 1 base, with 6 bases of the junction left unmatched. CDR1 is SNHLY and CDR2 is FYNNEI in the germline V gene. DNA for the CDR3: TGTGCCAGCATAGGGACAGTCAATAACTATGGCTACACCTTC. It specifies CASIGTVNNYGYTF.

The chain carries TRBV5-6 and TRBJ1-1; TRBD1 aligns across 8 bases. This CDR3 comprises 15 residues. Germline values: CDR1 SGHDT, CDR2 YYEEEE. V lost 4 bases to trimming and J lost 1 base; unmatched junction nucleotides: 6. The CDR3 sequence: CASSLRDRSNTEAFF. CDR3 DNA: TGTGCCAGCAGCCTCCGGGACAGGTCGAACACTGAAGCTTTCTTT.

V gene TRBV28 combines with J gene TRBJ1-1; a possible D gene is TRBD1 (6 bases). V lost 10 bases to trimming and J lost 10 bases, with 19 bases between them. Germline-derived CDR1 and CDR2 are MDHEN and SYDVKM. This CDR3 has 12 amino acids. The DNA for the CDR3 is TGTGCCACGAGGGGGGGACCTGGTGTAGCTTTCTTT. This codes for CATRGGPGVAFF.

V usage is TRBV3-1 (or the pseudogene TRBV3-2) and J usage is TRBJ2-3; 9 nucleotides line up with TRBD1. Losses at the gene ends were 1 base for V and 2 bases for J; bases not matched to a gene: 4. The CDR3 totals 16 residues. Germline CDR1 is LGHDT and CDR2 is YNNKEL (reference sequence). CDR3 coding DNA: TGTGCCAGCAGCCAAGTGGGACAGGGATACACAGATACGCAGTATTTT. Amino acids: CASSQVGQGYTDTQYF.

In its sample, this clone was seen once. The V gene is TRBV18, the J gene TRBJ1-2, with D perhaps TRBD1 (5 bases). Germline lookup yields CDR1 KGHSH and CDR2 LQKENI. Trimming removed 3 bases at V and 3 bases at J, with 14 bases between. The CDR3 spans 15 residues. For the CDR3, the DNA is TGTGCCAGCTCACCTCTGCGCCAGGGCGACTATGGCTACACCTTC. It encodes CASSPLRQGDYGYTF.

There are a few counts of this clone. The J gene is TRBJ1-2, the V gene TRBV6-5; 7 positions match TRBD1. This CDR3 has 15 residues. Germline V gene data show CDR1 as MNHEY and CDR2 as SVGAGI. J was trimmed by 5 bases and V by 5 bases; bases with no gene match: 11. The CDR3 nucleotides are TGTGCCAGCAGTCTAGAACAGGACAGGATGTATGGCTACACCTTC. Its protein is CASSLEQDRMYGYTF.

The rearrangement joins TRBV2 to TRBJ2-1, with a tentative D call TRBD2 (6 bases). V lost 7 bases and J lost 4, with 11 bases in between. CDR1 and CDR2 (germline): SNHLY, FYNNEI. CDR3 length: 13 amino acids. The DNA for the CDR3 is TGTGCCAGCAATACCGGGGGTTACAATGAGCAGTTCTTC. Translation: CASNTGGYNEQFF.

The chain employs TRBV7-9 and TRBJ1-2, with D maybe TRBD1 (6 bases). The germline V gene encodes CDR1 SEHNR and CDR2 FQNEAQ (reference sequence). Trimming shortened V by 3 bases and J by 6 bases, and 11 bases separated the two germline ends. The CDR3 runs 13 residues. The CDR3 DNA reads TGTGCCAGCAGCTTCGGCGGGGGCGATGGCTACACCTTC. This sequence encodes CASSFGGGDGYTF.

The chain joins TRBV6-1 to TRBJ2-7; D may be TRBD1 (6 bases). V gave up 4 bases and J gave up 2 bases, with 18 bases separating them. This CDR3 is built from 16 residues. From germline, CDR1 is MNHNS and CDR2 SASEGT. DNA of the CDR3: TGTGCCAGCAGTGCCCGGGACACCTCGAACCCCTACGAGCAGTACTTC. Translated: CASSARDTSNPYEQYF.

The rearrangement uses TRBV6-1 and TRBJ1-6; a possible D gene is TRBD1 (6 bases). This CDR3 contains 15 residues. Germline V lookup: CDR1 MNHNS, CDR2 SASEGT. The germline V and J ends were trimmed by 2 bases and 7 bases, with 12 bases remaining between them. The CDR3 sequence is CASSEFDRNNSPLHF. CDR3 in DNA: TGTGCCAGCAGTGAATTTGACAGGAACAATTCACCCCTCCACTTT.

The chain joins TRBV6-5 to TRBJ1-5; a possible D gene is TRBD1 (5 bases). CDR1 MNHEY and CDR2 SVGAGI come from the germline V gene. The CDR3 consists of 14 residues. The V end lost 8 bases, the J end lost 5 bases, and 16 bases lay between the germline ends. In DNA form, the CDR3 reads TGTGCCAGCGACCGGGACGGAGGGGATCAGCCCCAGCATTTT. Amino acid sequence: CASDRDGGDQPQHF.